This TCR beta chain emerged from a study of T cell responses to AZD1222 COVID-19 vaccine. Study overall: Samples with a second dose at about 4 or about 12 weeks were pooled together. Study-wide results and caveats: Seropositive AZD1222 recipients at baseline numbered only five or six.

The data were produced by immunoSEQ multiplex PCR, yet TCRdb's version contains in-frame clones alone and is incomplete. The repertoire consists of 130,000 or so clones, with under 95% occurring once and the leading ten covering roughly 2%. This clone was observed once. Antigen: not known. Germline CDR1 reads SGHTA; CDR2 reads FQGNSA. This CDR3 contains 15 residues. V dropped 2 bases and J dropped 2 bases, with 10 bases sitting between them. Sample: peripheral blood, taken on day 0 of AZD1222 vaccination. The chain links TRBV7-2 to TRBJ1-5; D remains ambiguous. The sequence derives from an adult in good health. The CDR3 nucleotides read TGTGCCAGCAGCTTAAGTAGGCAGGGCAATCAGCCCCAGCATTTT. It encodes CASSLSRQGNQPQHF.